This TCR beta chain was profiled in a study of naive and memory T cell subsets. Findings and limits, study-wide: Over 85% of naive TCR sequences appeared only once, unlike memory subsets. In CD4 and CD8 cells, diversity dropped from naive through EMRA.

Notes on this clonotype: The target antigen is unknown.

Germline lookup yields CDR1 SEHNR and CDR2 FQNEAQ (reference sequence). The ends lost 5 bases at V and 8 bases at J; junction bases unmatched: 8. The CDR3 is made up of 16 amino acids. Alpha and beta libraries were amplified separately from the second PCR onward. The beta constant-region primer was an equimolar mix of two oligonucleotides covering TRBC1 and TRBC2. Four rounds of PCR amplified the ligated cDNA using nested alpha and beta constant-region primers plus SP2. Via MiXCR, TCRdb re-called the UMI-ligation and nested PCR reads, giving one row per CDR3 protein. This repertoire shows some 83,000 distinct CDR3 sequences, around 12% found once; its top ten account for about 0.93%.

This TCR was sampled from a human donor in good health. Sequenced: central memory CD4+ T cells from blood. The rearrangement uses TRBV7-9 and TRBJ2-1; 14 nucleotides agree with TRBD2. The CDR3 loop reads CASSPGLAGAIDEQFF. In nucleotides, the CDR3 is TGTGCCAGCAGCCCGGGACTAGCGGGAGCTATCGATGAGCAGTTCTTC.